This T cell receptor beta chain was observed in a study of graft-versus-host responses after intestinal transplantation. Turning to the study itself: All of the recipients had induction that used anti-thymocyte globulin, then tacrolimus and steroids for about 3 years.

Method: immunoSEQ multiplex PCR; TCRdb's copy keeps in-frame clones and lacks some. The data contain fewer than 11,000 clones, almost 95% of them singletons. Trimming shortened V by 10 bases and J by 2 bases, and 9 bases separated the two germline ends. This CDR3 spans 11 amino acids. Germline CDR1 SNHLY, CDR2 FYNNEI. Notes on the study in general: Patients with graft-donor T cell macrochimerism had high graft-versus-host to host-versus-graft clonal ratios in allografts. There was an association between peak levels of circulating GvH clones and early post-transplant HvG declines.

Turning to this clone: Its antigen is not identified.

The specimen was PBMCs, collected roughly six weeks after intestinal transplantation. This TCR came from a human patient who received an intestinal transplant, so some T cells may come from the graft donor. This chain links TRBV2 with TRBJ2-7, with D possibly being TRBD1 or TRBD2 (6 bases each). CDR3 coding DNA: TGTGCCACCCGGGGGCCCTACGAGCAGTACTTC. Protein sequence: CATRGPYEQYF.